The 24 T cell receptor beta chains below come from one sample, sequenced in a study of shared clonotypes between healthy human individuals. Libraries were prepared by immunoSEQ multiplex PCR; TCRdb keeps only in-frame clonotypes and omits some of them. The sample has approximately 500,000 clones, nearly 80% seen once. Sequencing was done on a sample of PBMCs. The receptors were gathered from a woman between 40 and 50 years old in good health. Some clones in this sample may be carry-over from other donors' samples.

As concerns this clone: A far larger clone is one nucleotide away, so this likely arose from a read error. V usage is TRBV6-1 and J usage is TRBJ1-4, with unresolved D. Germline values: CDR1 MNHNS, CDR2 SASEGT. CDR3 length equals 11 residues. V dropped 4 bases and J dropped 5 bases, with 2 bases sitting between them. CDR3 nucleotide sequence: TGTGCCAGCAGTGTAAATGAAAAACTGTTTTTT. Translation gives CASSVNEKLFF.

The chain employs TRBV2 and TRBJ2-1, with 8 bases aligning to TRBD1. Germline V gene lookup returns CDR1 SNHLY and CDR2 FYNNEI. The junction had 20 bases not matched to a gene; V was cut back by 4 bases and J by 12 bases. The CDR3 is 17 amino acids. Here the CDR3 DNA reads TGTGCCAGCAGTGGGCGATCGACAGGGGCCCCCTACGTTCGGCAGTTCTTC. Protein product: CASSGRSTGAPYVRQFF. Based on the CDR3 plus reference TRBV2 and TRBJ2-1, the full variable domain is EPEVTQTPSHQVTQMGQEVILRCVPISNHLYFYWYRQILGQKVEFLVSFYNNEISEKSEIFDDQFSVERPDGSNFTLKIRSTKLEDSAMYFCASSGRSTGAPYVRQFFGPGTRLTVL.

This clone was seen more than once but under ten times. V is TRBV28 and J is TRBJ2-2; 7 bases agree with TRBD2. V lost 3 bases to trimming and J lost 6 bases; unmatched junction nucleotides: 13. Germline CDR1 and CDR2: MDHEN and SYDVKM. This CDR3 has 17 residues. CDR3 bases: TGTGCCAGCAGTTTTAGGGACTACCGTACGGGCGCCGGGGAGCTGTTTTTT. This codes for CASSFRDYRTGAGELFF.

This clone showed up just a few times. Written as DNA, the CDR3 is TGTGCCAGCTCGGGGTCGGACACTGAAGCTTTCTTT. It codes for CASSGSDTEAFF. The chain couples TRBV18 to TRBJ1-1; D is ambiguous. V lost 6 bases and J 3 bases, leaving 8 bases between the germline ends. This CDR3 region has 12 residues. The germline V gene encodes CDR1 KGHSH and CDR2 LQKENI.

This clone turned up a few times. Here the CDR3 reads CASSILARDTQYF. The CDR3 region has the DNA TGTGCCAGTAGTATTCTAGCCCGTGATACGCAGTATTTT. This rearrangement joins TRBV19 to TRBJ2-3, with D maybe TRBD2 (5 bases). The V gene lost 3 bases and the J gene lost 6 bases, with 10 bases spanning the gap. Germline V gene lookup returns CDR1 LNHDA and CDR2 SQIVND (reference sequence). This CDR3 has 13 residues.

The table lists this clone with a few counts. The chain is built from TRBV23-1 and TRBJ1-2; possible D gene TRBD1, 6 bases. TRBV23-1 falls under the ORF class, with uncertain function. This CDR3 contains 15 residues. Trimming removed 0 bases from V and 4 bases from J, with 12 bases in between. The CDR3 nucleotides are TGCGCCAGCAGTCAATCAAGGACAGAGGTCTATGGCTACACCTTC. It yields the protein CASSQSRTEVYGYTF.

V usage is TRBV2 and J usage is TRBJ1-5; no definite D call. CDR1 is SNHLY and CDR2 is FYNNEI in the germline V gene. The CDR3 runs to 15 residues. With 4 bases removed from V and 6 bases from J, the gap between germline ends came to 16 bases. The CDR3 here is CASSAPAGLGQPQHF. In DNA, the CDR3 is TGTGCCAGCAGTGCCCCCGCGGGGTTGGGTCAGCCCCAGCATTTT.

This rearrangement joins TRBV7-8 to TRBJ2-7; D perhaps matches TRBD2 (6 bases). V lost 4 bases to trimming and J lost 0 bases, with 22 bases between them. This CDR3 region has 18 residues. The germline V gene encodes CDR1 SGHVS and CDR2 FQNEAQ. CDR3 nucleotide sequence: TGTGCCAGCAGCTCCCTCAGGGATCAATTGGGGGGCTCCTACGAGCAGTACTTC. Its translation is CASSSLRDQLGGSYEQYF.

The chain recombines TRBV10-3 with TRBJ2-7; a weak D match, TRBD2 (6 bases). Deletions cut 6 bases from V and 0 bases from J, with 9 bases between. Looked up from germline, CDR1 is ENHRY and CDR2 is SYGVKD. The CDR3 has 13 amino acids. CDR3 DNA: TGTGCCATCAGGACTAGTTCCTCCTACGAGCAGTACTTC. Its translation: CAIRTSSSYEQYF.

The chain combines TRBV18 with TRBJ2-3, with 10 bases matching TRBD2. The CDR3 covers 15 residues. The germline V gene has CDR1 KGHSH and CDR2 LQKENI. The V and J ends lost 5 bases and 5 bases, in that order; junction bases with no gene match: 7. The CDR3 region is CASSSGTSVRDTQYF. The CDR3 coding sequence is TGTGCCAGCTCATCCGGGACTAGCGTTAGAGATACGCAGTATTTT.

The genes are TRBV19 and TRBJ2-7; D might be TRBD2 (5 bases). Trimming stripped 1 base from V and 6 bases from J, with 10 bases between. Germline lookup yields CDR1 LNHDA and CDR2 SQIVND (reference sequence). The CDR3 has 13 amino acids. The CDR3 DNA sequence: TGTGCCAGTAGTATAGGGGAAGGAGGCGAGCAGTACTTC. It codes for CASSIGEGGEQYF.

The chain employs TRBV9 and TRBJ1-1, with unresolved D. The V end was cut by 0 bases, the J end by 4 bases, with 10 bases between. Per germline, CDR1 SGDLS and CDR2 YYNGEE. The length of the CDR3 is 14 residues. The CDR3, as DNA: TGTGCCAGCAGCGTAGAAGGTTGGGGCACTGAAGCTTTCTTT. It yields the protein CASSVEGWGTEAFF.

CDR3 bases: TGTGCCAGCAGCCCCCGGGACAGGGGTTTATTTTTCACAGATACGCAGTATTTT. Its translation is CASSPRDRGLFFTDTQYF. V is TRBV7-8 and J is TRBJ2-3; 10 positions agree with TRBD1. The CDR3 runs to 18 residues. V gave up 5 bases and J gave up 2 bases; unmatched junction bases: 13. CDR1 and CDR2 (germline): SGHVS, FQNEAQ.

This clone was recorded only once. The chain links TRBV7-2 to TRBJ2-5; D is unclear. Germline-derived CDR1 and CDR2 are SGHTA and FQGNSA. V lost 1 base and J lost 3, with 9 bases in between. The CDR3 is made up of 14 amino acids. Written as DNA, the CDR3 is TGTGCCAGCAGCTTAGATCGTGGGGAAGAGACCCAGTACTTC. Translated: CASSLDRGEETQYF. The full variable domain, rest sourced from reference TRBV7-2 and TRBJ2-5, is GAGVSQSPSNKVTEKGKDVELRCDPISGHTALYWYRQSLGQGLEFLIYFQGNSAPDKSGLPSDRFSAERTGGSVSTLTIQRTQQEDSAVYLCASSLDRGEETQYFGPGTRLLVL.

J is TRBJ1-3 and V is TRBV5-1; D is perhaps TRBD1 (6 bases). The CDR3 has 16 amino acids. V shed 0 bases and J shed 4 bases, with 14 bases lying between them. Germline V CDR1 and CDR2: SGHRS, YFSETQ. CDR3 DNA: TGCGCCAGCAGCTTGGATCCAGGGGATTCCGGAAACACCATATATTTT. This sequence encodes CASSLDPGDSGNTIYF.

J is TRBJ2-1 and V is TRBV4-2; 7 bases line up with TRBD2. With 0 bases clipped from V and 0 bases from J, the junction kept 2 bases outside the gene matches. The CDR3 runs to 16 residues. Germline V gives CDR1 LGHNA, CDR2 YNFKEQ. CDR3 region: CASSQESGGSYNEQFF. DNA for the CDR3: TGTGCCAGCAGCCAAGAGTCGGGGGGCTCCTACAATGAGCAGTTCTTC.

V is TRBV7-2 and J is TRBJ1-2, with 9 nucleotides matching TRBD1. CDR1 is SGHTA and CDR2 is FQGNSA in the germline V gene. The CDR3 runs 16 residues. J gave up 2 bases and V 1 base, and 5 bases lay outside the gene matches. The CDR3 DNA follows: TGTGCCAGCAGCTTAGAGGGACAGGGAGCGAACTATGGCTACACCTTC. Amino acids: CASSLEGQGANYGYTF. Using reference TRBV7-2 and TRBJ1-2 for the parts outside the CDR3, the full variable domain is GAGVSQSPSNKVTEKGKDVELRCDPISGHTALYWYRQSLGQGLEFLIYFQGNSAPDKSGLPSDRFSAERTGGSVSTLTIQRTQQEDSAVYLCASSLEGQGANYGYTFGSGTRLTVV.

The chain links TRBV7-6 to TRBJ2-7, with 11 nucleotides matching TRBD2. The junction had 9 bases not matched to a gene; V was cut back by 4 bases and J by 4 bases. Germline CDR1 and CDR2: SGHVS and FNYEAQ. This CDR3 contains 16 residues. DNA for the CDR3: TGTGCCAGCAGCTCTACTAGCGGGAGAGTCCCTTACGAGCAGTACTTC. Translated: CASSSTSGRVPYEQYF.

The gene calls are TRBV5-6 and TRBJ1-1; D call uncertain. Trimming took 7 bases from V and 5 from J, leaving 12 bases between them. CDR3 length: 12 residues. The germline CDR1 and CDR2 sequences are SGHDT and YYEEEE. Here the CDR3 DNA reads TGTGCCAGCGCCGGGTGGGGTACTGAAGCTTTCTTT. Protein sequence: CASAGWGTEAFF.

In regard to this clone: The junction differs from germline at one of its ends, possibly a read error. V is TRBV7-7 and J is TRBJ2-5; 9 nucleotides match TRBD2. Germline V gene sequence: CDR1 SSHAT, CDR2 FNYEAQ (reference sequence). The CDR3 has 16 residues. This chain's CDR3 is CASSLGVGGREETQYF. In DNA, the CDR3 is TGTGCTAGCAGCTTAGGAGTAGGCGGGAGGGAAGAGACCCAGTACTTC.

This rearrangement joins TRBV18 to TRBJ1-5; D possibly corresponds to TRBD1 (5 bases). Germline CDR1 is KGHSH and CDR2 is LQKENI. Trimming took off 3 bases at V and 3 bases at J, with 15 bases between the two ends. The CDR3 sequence is 16 residues long. The DNA for the CDR3 is TGTGCCAGCTCACCCCTCGGGGCCCGGGACAATCAGCCCCAGCATTTT. Translation gives CASSPLGARDNQPQHF.

V and J are TRBV18 and TRBJ2-7; D is possibly TRBD1 or TRBD2 (5 bases each). The CDR3 sequence is 14 residues long. The germline V and J ends were trimmed by 3 bases and 2 bases, with 11 bases remaining between them. Germline V gene sequence: CDR1 KGHSH, CDR2 LQKENI. The CDR3 loop is CASSPPTGPYEQYF. The CDR3 nucleotides are TGTGCCAGCTCACCCCCGACGGGACCCTACGAGCAGTACTTC.

This chain links TRBV29-1 with TRBJ1-2; D gene unclear. The CDR3 consists of 11 residues. CDR1 and CDR2 (germline): SQVTM, ANQGSEA. Deletions cut 2 bases from V and 7 bases from J, with 8 bases between. CDR3 residues: CSVESGSGYTF. CDR3 sequence (DNA): TGCAGCGTTGAATCTGGGAGTGGCTACACCTTC.

J is TRBJ2-1 and V is TRBV21-1. TRBV21-1 is a pseudogene segment. The CDR3 length is 14 residues. CDR3 DNA: TGTGCCAGCAGCAATTTGGACGGATACAATGAGCAGTTCTTC. Its protein product is CASSNLDGYNEQFF.